This TCR beta chain was captured by sequencing in a study of beta chain features in type 1 diabetes. Broader study findings: There was a moderate but significant shortening of TCRB CDR3s in all four CD4+ subsets of Type 1 diabetes patients. The influence of HLA type on TCRB rearrangement stayed undetermined.

Every bit of the isolated RNA underwent reverse transcription, so sequencing read expressed TCRB transcripts. The read count averaged approximately 3.3 million across naive, central memory and regulatory T cell samples. TCRdb's copy holds only in-frame clones and misses some; the assay was immunoSEQ multiplex PCR. The table lists more than 100,000 clones, around 30% of them singletons, with less than 0.65% in the top ten. With regard to this clone: Antigen specificity is unknown.

The V gene's germline CDR1 is SGHRS and CDR2 YFSETQ. CDR3 size: 15 residues. Trimming cost V 6 bases and J 2 bases, with 14 bases left between them. Every donor had blood drawn once into heparin, approximately 110 mL on average. The source material was central memory CD4+ T cells from blood. This TCR came from a young woman with type 1 diabetes. V and J are TRBV5-1 and TRBJ2-2; D is possibly TRBD2 (6 bases). The CDR3 here is CASTTGTQNTGELFF. CDR3 in DNA: TGCGCCAGCACAACCGGGACTCAAAACACCGGGGAGCTGTTTTTT.